A single sample is the source of the 17 T cell receptor beta chains below, sequenced in a study of chemoradiotherapy in HPV16-positive cancers. Generated by immunoSEQ multiplex PCR, the TCRdb table keeps only in-frame clones and is missing some. The sample lists around 1,900 clones, roughly 90% occurring once. This material consisted of tumor tissue, taken from a patient who underwent chemoradiotherapy. The receptor source for this set is a human donor with HPV-associated anogenital cancer.

This clone was observed once. The chain recombines TRBV30 with TRBJ2-7; 8 bases map to TRBD1. This CDR3 contains 13 residues. J gave up 2 bases and V 4 bases, and 4 bases lay outside the gene matches. Germline V lookup: CDR1 GTSNPN, CDR2 SVGIG (reference sequence). The CDR3 sequence is CAWTRDRPYEQYF. The CDR3 DNA follows: TGTGCCTGGACCCGGGACAGGCCCTACGAGCAGTACTTC.

This sequence joins TRBV7-9 and TRBJ2-5; 8 nucleotides line up with TRBD2. V lost 0 bases to trimming and J lost 4 bases; unmatched junction nucleotides: 7. The CDR3 runs to 16 residues. Germline assignment: CDR1 SEHNR and CDR2 FQNEAQ (reference sequence). The CDR3 DNA is TGTGCCAGCAGCTTAGCGATGGTAGCGGGGAGAGAGACCCAGTACTTC. This gives the protein CASSLAMVAGRETQYF.

The CDR3 sequence: CASRLRGAAGNTDTQYF. In nucleotides, the CDR3 is TGTGCCAGCAGGTTAAGGGGGGCCGCAGGGAACACAGATACGCAGTATTTT. The gene calls are TRBV5-5 and TRBJ2-3, with D perhaps matching TRBD1 or TRBD2 (6 bases each). This CDR3 spans 17 amino acids. CDR1 SGHKS and CDR2 YYEKEE come from the germline V gene (reference sequence). Trimming shortened V by 5 bases and J by 2 bases, and 21 bases separated the two germline ends. Based on the CDR3 plus reference TRBV5-5 and TRBJ2-3, the full variable domain is DAGVTQSPTHLIKTRGQQVTLRCSPISGHKSVSWYQQVLGQGPQFIFQYYEKEERGRGNFPDRFSARQFPNYSSELNVNALLLGDSALYLCASRLRGAAGNTDTQYFGPGTRLTVL.

V gene TRBV21-1 combines with J gene TRBJ1-5. TRBV21-1 is a pseudogene. The CDR3 is made up of 15 amino acids. CDR3 loop: CASSLEDGGAKPQHF. The CDR3 DNA follows: TGTGCCAGCAGCTTGGAAGACGGGGGAGCCAAGCCCCAGCATTTT.

The chain employs TRBV5-1 and TRBJ2-1; 12 bases map to TRBD2. Germline CDR1 SGHRS, CDR2 YFSETQ. The CDR3 covers 15 residues. The V and J ends lost 4 bases and 7 bases, in that order; junction bases with no gene match: 6. The CDR3 DNA follows: TGCGCCAGCAGCCTGCTAGCGGGGGGGCTGAATGAGCAGTTCTTC. It yields the protein CASSLLAGGLNEQFF.

The genes are TRBV30 and TRBJ1-1; D gene uncertain. The CDR3 totals 14 residues. Germline CDR1 and CDR2: GTSNPN and SVGIG (reference sequence). V was clipped by 3 bases and J by 4 bases, with 15 bases between them. The CDR3 region has the DNA TGTGCCTGGAGCTCAACCGGGGTTGTCACTGAAGCTTTCTTT. It specifies CAWSSTGVVTEAFF.

This chain connects TRBV18 to TRBJ2-5; 9 nucleotides agree with TRBD1. CDR1 and CDR2 (germline): KGHSH, LQKENI. There are 15 residues in the CDR3. Trimming took 0 bases from V and 2 from J; bases not matched to a gene: 1. For the CDR3, the DNA is TGTGCCAGCTCACCACCCGGGACAGGGCAAGAGACCCAGTACTTC. It specifies CASSPPGTGQETQYF.

The chain links TRBV11-2 to TRBJ1-2; no reliable D call. Trimming left V 1 base short and J 4 bases short, with 4 bases between. Germline CDR1 SGHAT, CDR2 FQNNGV. CDR3 length: 12 amino acids. CDR3 in DNA: TGTGCCAGCAGCTTAGTTGGCTATGGCTACACCTTC. Translating it yields CASSLVGYGYTF.

This chain joins TRBV7-9 and TRBJ1-1; D not certain. Germline CDR1 and CDR2: SEHNR and FQNEAQ (reference sequence). V lost 3 bases, J lost 5 bases, and 10 bases lay in between. The CDR3 contains 13 residues. This chain's CDR3 is CASSLAGVTEAFF. CDR3 coding DNA: TGTGCCAGCAGCTTGGCCGGGGTGACTGAAGCTTTCTTT.

The chain links TRBV19 to TRBJ2-7; D is perhaps TRBD2 (6 bases). Germline CDR1 is LNHDA and CDR2 is SQIVND (reference sequence). V lost 9 bases, J lost 0 bases, and 6 bases lay in between. This CDR3 is 11 amino acids long. The CDR3 bases are TGTGCCAGCGGGGGCTCCTACGAGCAGTACTTC. Encoded protein: CASGGSYEQYF.

The V call is TRBV6-1, the J call TRBJ2-7; the match to TRBD1 covers 9 bases. The V gene's germline CDR1 is MNHNS and CDR2 SASEGT. CDR3 length: 14 residues. Trimming took 1 base from V and 2 from J; bases not matched to a gene: 0. CDR3 bases: TGTGCCAGCAGTGAAGGACAGGGGGCCTACGAGCAGTACTTC. It codes for CASSEGQGAYEQYF.

This clone was observed a single time. The rearrangement uses TRBV7-9 and TRBJ2-5, with 9 nucleotides matching TRBD2. The CDR3 is made up of 16 amino acids. With 5 bases clipped from V and 5 bases from J, the junction kept 12 bases outside the gene matches. CDR1 is SEHNR, CDR2 FQNEAQ, per germline (reference sequence). The CDR3 loop reads CASSVLGGGAGETQYF. Written as DNA, the CDR3 is TGTGCCAGCAGCGTTCTAGGCGGGGGGGCCGGTGAGACCCAGTACTTC.

The CDR3, as DNA: TGCGCCAGCAGCTTGGTGGGCAGGGGGCTGGCCGGGGAGCTGTTTTTT. This gives the protein CASSLVGRGLAGELFF. The chain couples TRBV5-1 to TRBJ2-2, with 8 positions matching TRBD1. In germline, CDR1 is SGHRS, CDR2 YFSETQ. V shed 0 bases and J 6 bases; nucleotides not matched to a gene: 7. The CDR3 totals 16 residues.

The V call is TRBV7-9, the J call TRBJ2-2; D is undetermined. V lost 4 bases and J lost 5, with 14 bases in between. The CDR3 covers 15 residues. Germline CDR1 and CDR2: SEHNR and FQNEAQ (reference sequence). The CDR3 loop is CASSSPGLETGELFF. The CDR3 DNA reads TGTGCCAGCAGCTCCCCCGGGCTTGAAACCGGGGAGCTGTTTTTT.

CDR3 residues: CASSDERGAGDTQYF. The CDR3 DNA follows: TGTGCCAGCAGTGACGAGAGGGGGGCAGGAGATACGCAGTATTTT. This chain links TRBV2 with TRBJ2-3; D may be TRBD1 or TRBD2 (6 bases each). Germline CDR1 is SNHLY and CDR2 is FYNNEI. The CDR3 extends over 15 amino acids. Trimming pared 3 bases from V and 5 bases from J, leaving 15 bases between.

The chain employs TRBV11-2 and TRBJ1-1; tentatively, D is TRBD1 (6 bases). The CDR3 length is 17 residues. Germline CDR1 reads SGHAT; CDR2 reads FQNNGV. V lost 4 bases and J lost 4, with 22 bases in between. CDR3 amino acids: CASSSGGGTRFGTEAFF. CDR3 DNA: TGTGCCAGCAGCTCCGGGGGGGGGACACGGTTTGGCACTGAAGCTTTCTTT.

V and J are TRBV27 and TRBJ1-6; D is unclear. The V gene lost 6 bases and the J gene lost 6 bases, with 12 bases spanning the gap. From germline, CDR1 is MNHEY and CDR2 SMNVEV (reference sequence). The CDR3 consists of 14 residues. In nucleotides, the CDR3 is TGTGCCAGCAGGCCTACTGTAATTAATTCACCCCTCCACTTT. This codes for CASRPTVINSPLHF.